This T cell receptor (beta chain) was recovered during a study of early T cells in non-severe SARS-CoV-2 infection (dated by TCRdb to 2020 to 2023). A note on the overall study: Because TCR sequencing was done on bulk RNA from unsorted whole blood, the alpha and beta chains could not be paired. What the research found in general, with its limitations: Matching against VDJdb was skewed toward anti-spike CD8 responses, likely underestimated virus-specific expansions, and missed private and CD4 specificities.

Trimming at the junction amounts to 4 bases on V and 3 bases on J, and the germline ends lie 9 bases apart. CDR1 SGHTA and CDR2 FQGTGA are derived from the germline V gene. CDR3 length: 14 amino acids, cysteine to phenylalanine. Only the CDR3 region is kept as DNA, spanning 42 bases read in frame from base 1. This was a case-control study nested in a cohort of healthcare workers in London, UK, who had nasopharyngeal swab PCR tests and blood samples taken every week. Healthcare workers were recruited during the week of the UK lockdown, between 23 and 31 March 2020, and followed weekly for up to roughly 15 weeks. The method behind the library was 5' RACE. The instrument was a NextSeq 500. In the TCR library protocol, unique molecular identifiers were attached to individual cDNA molecules to correct for PCR bias and sequencing error. Both TCR alpha and beta chains were sequenced, and tight co-correlation was observed between alpha and beta sequence abundances in each sample. The original methods were these. Decombinator V4 was used to annotate the V gene, J gene and CDR3 of the TCR sequences. TCRs were defined as expanded if a significant change between any two time points was detected under a Poisson model with p below 0.0001. TCR abundances were normalised to the total number of TCRs sequenced per sample and were expressed as counts per million. MAIT TCRs were defined by TRAV1-2 paired with TRAJ12, TRAJ20 or TRAJ33, and iNKT TCRs by TRAV10 paired with TRAJ18. VDJdb, accessed 1 November 2021, was searched for CMV, EBV and SARS-CoV-2 annotated TCRs, with TCRs annotated for multiple antigens excluded. TCRdb redid the processing of the public reads, applying fastp at Q25 and MiXCR, and retained in-frame beta chains. A single entry per CDR3 protein holds the most common genes and DNA from its merged rows. In this record, the V and J calls reflect TCRdb's handling and not the investigators' own analysis. The sample records tens of thousands of distinct CDR3 sequences, about 4.6% of which are singletons. Over 9% of the sample comes from the top ten.

The sample holds many counts of this clonotype. The target of this receptor is not known. Within one base of it there is no much larger clone, and no base qualities were kept. The chain was built from TRBV7-3 and TRBJ2-2, with the D gene too uncertain to name. This TCR came from an adult who was a healthcare worker with PCR-confirmed SARS-CoV-2 infection or an uninfected control (not recorded which). Sequenced material: whole blood. Here is the DNA: TGTGCCAGCAGCTCACGGACGGACACCGGGGAGCTGTTTTTT. Translated, this gives CASSSRTDTGELFF.